This is a list of T cell receptor beta chains from one sample in a study of blood T cells in healthy people across ages. TCRdb ran MiXCR on the 5' RACE reads and lists one entry per CDR3 protein. Seen here are over 1.5 million distinct CDR3 sequences, 49% observed once, and the top ten hold approximately 2.1%. The source material was blood. These receptors were taken from a woman between 35 and 50 years old in good health. The CDR3 runs from the conserved cysteine through the conserved F or W. D genes are given only for firm matches. The size field is filled for only some rows; it gives once, few, many or a size class.

j_call v_call clone_size d_call cdr3_nt cdr3_aa
TRBJ2-7 TRBV4-3 few TRBD1 TGCGCCAGCAGCCAAGTTTTGGGACAGGGGAGTTGTGGCGAGCAGTACTTC CASSQVLGQGSCGEQYF
TRBJ1-6 TRBV25-1 NA NA TGTGCCAGCAGTGAGGAAGGGGCCACCTGGCTTTTTAACTCACCCCTCCACTTT CASSEEGATWLFNSPLHF
TRBJ2-3 TRBV4-3 NA NA TGCGCCAGCAGCCAAGACCGGAGACCCGTAGATACGCAGTATTTT CASSQDRRPVDTQYF
TRBJ1-2 TRBV12-3/TRBV12-4 NA NA TGTGCCAGCAGTCTCCCGAGCCTGGGGGGCTACACCTTC CASSLPSLGGYTF
TRBJ2-5 TRBV5-1 few NA TGCGCCAGCAGCTCGAAAAACCAAGAGACCCAGTACTTC CASSSKNQETQYF
TRBJ1-1 TRBV7-3 few NA TGTGCCAGCAGCTTAATAGTGAACACTGAAGCTTTCTTT CASSLIVNTEAFF
TRBJ1-5 TRBV6-2/TRBV6-3 NA TRBD1 TGTGCCAGCAGCCGACCACCGGGACAGGGAAATCAGCCCCAGCATTTT CASSRPPGQGNQPQHF
TRBJ2-6 TRBV24-1 NA NA TGTGCCACAGGCTCGGGGACTGGGGCCAACGTCCTGACTTTC CATGSGTGANVLTF
TRBJ2-1 TRBV13 few NA TGTGCCAGCAGCTTAACAGGGCGAATTGAGCAGTTCTTC CASSLTGRIEQFF
TRBJ2-5 TRBV28 NA TRBD1 TGTGCCAGCAGTTTACTGGGACAGGGAACGGACAAGCAGTACTTC CASSLLGQGTDKQYF
TRBJ2-5 TRBV5-1 few NA TGCGCCAGCAGCTTGACGCCCTTAAACCAAGAGACCCAGTACTTC CASSLTPLNQETQYF
TRBJ1-1 TRBV4-3 NA NA TGCGCCAGCAGCCCCCATGGGGCGAACACTGAAGCTTTCTTT CASSPHGANTEAFF
TRBJ1-6 TRBV2 NA NA TGTGCCAGCAAAGGAAGGAAACCCCTCCACTTT CASKGRKPLHF
TRBJ2-6 TRBV29-1 few TRBD1 TGCAGCGTTTGGGGACAGGGAGTCTCTGGGGCCAACGTCCTGACTTTC CSVWGQGVSGANVLTF
TRBJ2-1 TRBV18 NA TRBD1 TGTGCCAGCTCACCGGTTCGAGGACAGGGATCGGGTGAGCAGTTCTTC CASSPVRGQGSGEQFF
TRBJ1-5 TRBV4-1 NA NA TGCGCCAGCAGCCAAGAGTACTATAGCAATCAGCCCCAGCATTTT CASSQEYYSNQPQHF
TRBJ2-7 TRBV7-9 few TRBD2 TGTGCCAGCAGCTCAAGCGGGAGAGACTACGAGCAGTACTTC CASSSSGRDYEQYF
TRBJ2-3 TRBV7-2 few NA TGTGCCAGCAGCTCCCATCAGGGAAACACAGATACGCAGTATTTT CASSSHQGNTDTQYF
TRBJ2-5 TRBV6-5 few NA TGTGCCAGCAGGGTGATGGAGACCCAGTACTTC CASRVMETQYF
TRBJ1-2 TRBV4-3 NA NA TGCGCCAGCAGCCAAGAGGACAGACCTAACTATGGCTACACCTTC CASSQEDRPNYGYTF
TRBJ2-5 TRBV7-9 NA NA TGTGCCAGCAGCTTCCTCAGGGAATCGAGGGAGACCCAGTACTTC CASSFLRESRETQYF
TRBJ2-1 TRBV5-6 NA TRBD1 TGTGCCAGCAGCTATGACAGGGGGAGTACAGACAATGAGCAGTTCTTC CASSYDRGSTDNEQFF
TRBJ2-3 TRBV7-2 NA NA TGTGCCAGCAGCTCCCGTTCGGGGGCAGATACGCAGTATTTT CASSSRSGADTQYF
TRBJ2-7 TRBV6-1 NA TRBD1 TGTGCCAGGTGTACAGGGGCCTACGAGCAGTACTTC CARCTGAYEQYF
TRBJ2-7 TRBV20-1 once TRBD2 TGCAGTGCTATCCCGACACTAGCGGGGAAGTCCTACGAGCAGTACTTC CSAIPTLAGKSYEQYF
TRBJ2-7 TRBV10-3 few TRBD2 TGTGCCATCAGTGAGTACGGCGGGGGGTCTAGCGAGCAGTACTTC CAISEYGGGSSEQYF
TRBJ1-2 TRBV7-9 NA NA TGTACCAGCAGCTTAGAGTCGGCATCCTTGTATGGCTACACCTTC CTSSLESASLYGYTF
TRBJ1-2 TRBV4-2 few NA TGTGCCAGCAGCCAAGAAGTCCGGGATAACTATGGCTACACCTTC CASSQEVRDNYGYTF
TRBJ2-3 TRBV6-2/TRBV6-3 once TRBD2 TGTGCCAGCAGAACGTATCGCGGGGGGGCAGATACGCAGTATTTT CASRTYRGGADTQYF
TRBJ1-5 TRBV12-3/TRBV12-4 NA TRBD1 TGTGCCAGCAGTTTTGCCAGGGGGCAGAGCAATCAGCCCCAGCATTTT CASSFARGQSNQPQHF
TRBJ2-5 TRBV5-1 NA NA TGCGCCAGCAGCTTGGGTCGCACGCACGCAGGGAAACGACGAGAGACCCAGTACTTC CASSLGRTHAGKRRETQYF
TRBJ1-5 TRBV20-1 NA TRBD1 TGCAGTGCCATAGGACAGGCTAGCAATCAGCCCCAGCATTTT CSAIGQASNQPQHF
TRBJ1-2 TRBV19 NA NA TGTGCCAGTAGTATCCAGGGTGGGATTGGCTACACCTTC CASSIQGGIGYTF
TRBJ1-2 TRBV20-1 NA TRBD1 TGCAGTGCTCGACGGGGACAGGGGCCCAGCATGGGTGGCTACACCTTC CSARRGQGPSMGGYTF
TRBJ2-1 TRBV7-2 few NA TGTGCCAGCAGCTTTCAGAGCTCCTACAATGAGCAGTTCTTC CASSFQSSYNEQFF
TRBJ2-1 TRBV15 NA TRBD1 TGTGCCACCAGCAGAGATCCTCCGGGACAGGGAGGCGGGATGTACAATGAGCAGTTCTTC CATSRDPPGQGGGMYNEQFF
TRBJ2-7 TRBV20-1 few TRBD2 TGCAGTGCTAGCCTAAAGGTAGCGGGGGGCGAGCAGTACTTC CSASLKVAGGEQYF
TRBJ1-2 TRBV20-1 NA NA TGCAGTGCTATATACGTTGGGGAAGGGGGCTATGGCTACACCTTC CSAIYVGEGGYGYTF
TRBJ1-5 TRBV6-6 NA NA TGTGCCAGTTTAAATAGCTATCAGCCCCAGCATTTT CASLNSYQPQHF
TRBJ2-7 TRBV11-2 NA TRBD2 TGTGCCAGCAGCCCTAGCGGGGGGGCCCCCTACGAGCAGTACTTC CASSPSGGAPYEQYF
TRBJ2-1 TRBV28 NA NA TGTGCCAGCAGCTTGCTTTCCGTAAAGCAGTTCTTC CASSLLSVKQFF
TRBJ1-4 TRBV4-1 NA NA TGCGCCAGCACCTACAACCCGTCGGGGTTTGATGAAAAACTGTTTTTT CASTYNPSGFDEKLFF